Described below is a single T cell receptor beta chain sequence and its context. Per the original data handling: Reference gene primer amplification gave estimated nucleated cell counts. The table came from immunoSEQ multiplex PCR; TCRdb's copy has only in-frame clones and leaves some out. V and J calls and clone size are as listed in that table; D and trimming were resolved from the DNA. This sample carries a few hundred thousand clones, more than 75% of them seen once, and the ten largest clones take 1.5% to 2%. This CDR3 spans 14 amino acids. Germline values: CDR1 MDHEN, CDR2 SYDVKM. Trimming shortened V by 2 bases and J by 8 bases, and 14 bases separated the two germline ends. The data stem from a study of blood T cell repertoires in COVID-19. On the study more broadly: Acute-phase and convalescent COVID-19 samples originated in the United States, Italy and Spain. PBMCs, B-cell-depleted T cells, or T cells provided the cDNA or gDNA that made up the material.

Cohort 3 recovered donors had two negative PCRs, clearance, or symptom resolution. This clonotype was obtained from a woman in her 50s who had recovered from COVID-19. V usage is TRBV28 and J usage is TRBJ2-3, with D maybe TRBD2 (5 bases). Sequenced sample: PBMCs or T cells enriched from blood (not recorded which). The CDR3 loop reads CASSLVGSGVTQYF. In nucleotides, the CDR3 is TGTGCCAGCAGTTTAGTGGGTTCCGGGGTTACGCAGTATTTT. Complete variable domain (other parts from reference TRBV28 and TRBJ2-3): DVKVTQSSRYLVKRTGEKVFLECVQDMDHENMFWYRQDPGLGLRLIYFSYDVKMKEKGDIPEGYSVSREKKERFSLILESASTNQTSMYLCASSLVGSGVTQYFGPGTRLTVL.